One sample yielded the 2 T cell receptor beta chains listed below, sequenced in a study of blood T cell repertoires in COVID-19. The assay was immunoSEQ multiplex PCR, and TCRdb's table has in-frame clones only and misses some. The sample includes about 55,000 clones, roughly 85% of them seen just once. Sequencing input: peripheral blood. The receptors come from a human donor in a cohort sampled during active COVID-19.

J is TRBJ2-5 and V is TRBV5-4; 10 bases are shared with TRBD2. After removal of 0 bases from V and 5 bases from J, the junction contained 4 bases not matched to a gene. In germline, CDR1 is SGHNT, CDR2 YYREEE (reference sequence). The CDR3 covers 15 residues. CDR3 region: CASSLESAGGETQYF. In nucleotides, the CDR3 is TGTGCCAGCAGCTTGGAGTCAGCGGGAGGGGAGACCCAGTACTTC.

The rearrangement links TRBV3-1 (or the pseudogene TRBV3-2) to TRBJ2-1, with 10 bases matching TRBD1. Germline CDR1 and CDR2: LGHDT and YNNKEL (reference sequence). The CDR3 runs to 19 residues. The junction had 16 bases not matched to a gene; V was cut back by 1 base and J by 7 bases. The CDR3 loop is CASSQVRKRDRGSNNEQFF. The DNA of the CDR3 is TGTGCCAGCAGCCAAGTCCGAAAGCGGGACAGGGGTTCAAATAATGAGCAGTTCTTC.